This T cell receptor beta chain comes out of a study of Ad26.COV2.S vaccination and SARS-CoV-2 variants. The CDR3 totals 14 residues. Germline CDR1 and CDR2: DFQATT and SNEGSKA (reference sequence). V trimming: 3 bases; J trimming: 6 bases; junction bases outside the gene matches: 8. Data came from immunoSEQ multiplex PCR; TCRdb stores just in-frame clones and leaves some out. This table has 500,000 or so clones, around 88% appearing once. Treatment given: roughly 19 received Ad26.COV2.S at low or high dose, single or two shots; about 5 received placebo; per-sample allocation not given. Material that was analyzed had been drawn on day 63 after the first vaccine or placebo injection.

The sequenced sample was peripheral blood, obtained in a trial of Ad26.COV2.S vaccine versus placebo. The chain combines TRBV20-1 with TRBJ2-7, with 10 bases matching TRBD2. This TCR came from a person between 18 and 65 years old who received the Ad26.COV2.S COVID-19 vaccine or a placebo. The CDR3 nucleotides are TGCAGTGCTAGTGCTCTAGCGGGAGCCGGCGAGCAGTACTTC. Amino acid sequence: CSASALAGAGEQYF.